The sequence of this TCR beta chain was determined in a study of Graves' ophthalmopathy and Graves' hyperthyroidism. About the research overall: Untreated patients at initial diagnosis provided peripheral blood.

CDR3 length: 14 amino acids. The junction had 7 bases not matched to a gene; V was cut back by 5 bases and J by 4 bases. RNA transcripts were the template, and TCR beta CDR3 regions were amplified from them. First-round RT-PCR with HTBI primers preceded a second-round multiplex PCR. TCRdb re-called the multiplex PCR reads through MiXCR, storing one row per CDR3 protein. This sample yields about 180,000 distinct CDR3 sequences, of which 30% to 45% are seen a single time; about 5.8% belongs to the top ten. This clonotype was seen at least ten times. This chain joins TRBV12-3 or TRBV12-4 and TRBJ1-2, with TRBD1 matching over 7 bases. This receptor was taken from a woman aged 40 to 50 with Graves' ophthalmopathy. The material sequenced was peripheral blood. In nucleotides, the CDR3 is TGTGCCAGCAGTCCGCCCCCAGGGGGCTATGGCTACACCTTC. This encodes CASSPPPGGYGYTF.